This TCR beta chain originates from a study of blood T cell repertoires in COVID-19. This CDR3 is 17 amino acids long. V was clipped by 11 bases and J by 1 base; unmatched bases: 14. Germline CDR1 WNHNN, CDR2 SYGVQD (reference sequence). This clone showed up just once. Clones were sequenced by immunoSEQ multiplex PCR, and TCRdb holds only the in-frame ones, with some missing. Of approximately 390,000 clones detected, around 90% appear once; the ten largest clones hold around 2%. The TCR originated in a woman in her thirties or forties with acute COVID-19. The V and J genes are TRBV10-1 and TRBJ2-5, with 12 bases that match TRBD2. The sequenced sample was PBMCs or T cells enriched from blood (not recorded which). CDR3 residues: CASSQNPTSGGQETQYF. CDR3 nucleotides: TGCGCCTCATCGCAGAACCCGACTAGCGGGGGCCAAGAGACCCAGTACTTC.